What follows are 6 T cell receptor beta chains derived from one specimen sequenced in a study of identical twins. TCRdb re-called the 5' RACE reads through MiXCR, storing one row per CDR3 protein. Of about 920,000 distinct CDR3 sequences listed, around an eighth are singletons. This same sample was also part of a study on yellow fever vaccine responses in identical twins.

Sequencing was carried out using PBMCs. These receptors came from a woman younger than 30 in good health.

The chain links TRBV21-1 to TRBJ2-7. TRBV21-1 is given as a pseudogene. The CDR3 totals 14 residues. The CDR3: CASSSRTPYDEQYV. The CDR3 coding sequence is TGTGCCAGCAGCTCAAGGACGCCTTACGACGAGCAGTACGTC.

This clonotype was picked up a small number of times. The gene calls are TRBV24-1 and TRBJ1-5, with D unclear. The V gene's germline CDR1 is KGHDR and CDR2 SFDVKD. Trimming took 3 bases from V and 3 from J, leaving 8 bases between them. The length of the CDR3 is 14 residues. Here the CDR3 reads CATSDSRINQPQHF. The DNA of the CDR3 is TGTGCCACCAGTGATAGCCGGATCAATCAGCCCCAGCATTTT.

This clonotype appeared a few times. The chain is built from TRBV5-1 and TRBJ2-1; 8 nucleotides match TRBD1. The germline V gene encodes CDR1 SGHRS and CDR2 YFSETQ. CDR3 length equals 15 residues. Unmatched junction bases numbered 6, after V lost 0 bases and J lost 7 bases. The CDR3 coding sequence is TGCGCCAGCAGCTTGGCAGGGGGCGCGGTGAATGAGCAGTTCTTC. Translation gives CASSLAGGAVNEQFF.

This chain's CDR3 is CASKGTGISYEQYF. CDR3 DNA sequence: TGTGCCAGCAAGGGGACAGGGATCTCCTACGAGCAGTACTTC. The gene calls are TRBV28 and TRBJ2-7, with 9 bases aligning to TRBD1. V was clipped by 7 bases and J by 0 bases; unmatched bases: 4. CDR1 and CDR2 from the germline V gene are MDHEN and SYDVKM. This CDR3 is built from 14 residues. Together with reference TRBV28 and TRBJ2-7, the CDR3 gives the full variable domain: DVKVTQSSRYLVKRTGEKVFLECVQDMDHENMFWYRQDPGLGLRLIYFSYDVKMKEKGDIPEGYSVSREKKERFSLILESASTNQTSMYLCASKGTGISYEQYFGPGTRLTVT.

This sequence joins TRBV7-6 and TRBJ2-7; the D gene is possibly TRBD2 (7 bases). The CDR3 sequence is 16 residues long. The germline V gene has CDR1 SGHVS and CDR2 FNYEAQ. V was cut by 1 base and J by 0 bases, with 13 bases left in between. CDR3 loop: CASSLGGGMSSYEQYF. The CDR3 DNA reads TGTGCCAGCAGCTTAGGGGGGGGCATGTCCTCCTACGAGCAGTACTTC.

J is TRBJ2-3 and V is TRBV2, with TRBD1 identical over 9 bases. With 5 bases clipped from V and 0 bases from J, the junction kept 12 bases outside the gene matches. CDR3 length: 18 residues. Germline-derived CDR1 and CDR2 are SNHLY and FYNNEI. CDR3 loop: CASSLTGGGRSSTDTQYF. The CDR3 DNA sequence: TGTGCCAGCAGTCTTACAGGGGGCGGCCGCTCTAGCACAGATACGCAGTATTTT.